These 20 T cell receptor beta chains were all obtained from the same sample, sequenced in a study of CD8+CD57+ T cells in acquired aplastic anemia. Flow cytometry had shown expanded CD8+CD57+ cells in the patients chosen for sequencing. The template for TCR beta VDJ and CDR3 sequence profiling was genomic DNA. TCRdb reprocessed the reads with MiXCR, giving one entry per CDR3 protein. This sample has about 160,000 distinct CDR3 sequences, with over 55% found just once. The specimen sequenced was sorted CD4+, CD8+, or CD8+CD57+ T cells (not recorded which) from PBMCs. These TCRs come from a human donor with aplastic anemia.

This chain joins TRBV20-1 and TRBJ2-5; D unresolved. Germline V CDR1 and CDR2: DFQATT, SNEGSKA (reference sequence). CDR3 length: 12 residues. Trimming removed 2 bases at V and 1 base at J, with 5 bases between. Here the CDR3 DNA reads TGCAGTGCTAGAAGGAGCCAAGAGACCCAGTACTTC. Translated, it gives CSARRSQETQYF.

This clonotype appeared a few times. The gene calls are TRBV10-3 and TRBJ2-3, with no clear D. With 0 bases removed from V and 1 base from J, the gap between germline ends came to 8 bases. In germline, CDR1 is ENHRY, CDR2 SYGVKD. The CDR3 spans 15 residues. The CDR3 DNA is TGTGCCATCAGTGAGTCGATGGTCGGCACAGATACGCAGTATTTT. Protein sequence: CAISESMVGTDTQYF.

This chain uses TRBV7-8 with TRBJ1-5, with unresolved D. The CDR3 covers 14 residues. CDR1 is SGHVS and CDR2 is FQNEAQ in the germline V gene. V dropped 2 bases and J dropped 1 base, with 6 bases sitting between them. In DNA form, the CDR3 reads TGTGCCAGCAGCTTATATGGGAGCAATCAGCCCCAGCATTTT. Encoded protein: CASSLYGSNQPQHF.

This sequence joins TRBV15 and TRBJ2-3; possible D gene TRBD1, 7 bases. V dropped 5 bases and J dropped 4 bases, with 16 bases sitting between them. CDR1 is LNHNV and CDR2 is YYDKDF in the germline V gene (reference sequence). The CDR3 covers 15 residues. The CDR3 region is CATSQEGAGADTQYF. CDR3 sequence (DNA): TGTGCCACCAGCCAGGAGGGGGCTGGGGCAGATACGCAGTATTTT.

This clonotype was counted only a few times. The CDR3 sequence: CSVEAEDSYEQYF. DNA of the CDR3: TGCAGCGTTGAAGCGGAGGACAGCTACGAGCAGTACTTC. The chain uses TRBV29-1 and TRBJ2-7, with D perhaps matching TRBD1 (6 bases). CDR3 size: 13 residues. From germline, CDR1 is SQVTM and CDR2 ANQGSEA. Trimming removed 1 base from V and 3 bases from J, with 10 bases in between.

This chain connects TRBV25-1 to TRBJ1-1; TRBD1 is a possible D gene (5 bases). Trimming stripped 9 bases from V and 5 bases from J, with 19 bases between. The V gene's germline CDR1 is MGHDK and CDR2 SYGVNS. This CDR3 has 14 amino acids. The CDR3 DNA follows: TGTGCCAGTCAGGAGGGGTCCGCAGGAACTGAAGCTTTCTTT. Encoded protein: CASQEGSAGTEAFF.

This clonotype rates as medium-sized. J is TRBJ1-2 and V is TRBV6-5; D remains ambiguous. The CDR3 has 16 residues. Germline V gene data show CDR1 as MNHEY and CDR2 as SVGAGI. Trimming cost V 3 bases and J 3 bases, with 17 bases left between them. The CDR3 DNA reads as TGTGCCAGCAGTTATTCCACGTCCGGAAGCTACTATGGCTACACCTTC. Translating gives CASSYSTSGSYYGYTF.

With respect to this clonotype: Sequence at one end of the junction differs from germline and may be a read error. The V call is TRBV6-2 or TRBV6-3, the J call TRBJ2-5, with D perhaps TRBD2 (6 bases). The CDR3 length is 15 residues. Germline V gene lookup returns CDR1 MNHEY and CDR2 SVGEGT. CDR3 sequence (DNA): TGTACCAGCAGTGAGTCGGAGGGATACCAAGAGACCCAGTACTTC. It translates to CTSSESEGYQETQYF.

The chain carries TRBV24-1 and TRBJ2-1, with D possibly TRBD2 on 5 matching bases. Germline assignment: CDR1 KGHDR and CDR2 SFDVKD. V lost 9 bases, J lost 6 bases, and 14 bases lay in between. CDR3 length: 13 residues. The CDR3 coding sequence is TGTGCCACCGGTGCAATAGGGAGCAATGAGCAGTTCTTC. Its translation: CATGAIGSNEQFF.

The chain combines TRBV7-9 with TRBJ2-5, with D possibly being TRBD1 (6 bases). The V gene lost 3 bases and the J gene lost 5 bases, with 13 bases spanning the gap. The germline gives CDR1 SEHNR, CDR2 FQNEAQ (reference sequence). This CDR3 comprises 14 residues. The CDR3, as DNA: TGTGCCAGCAGCTTGGCACAGGGCAGGGAGACCCAGTACTTC. Translating it yields CASSLAQGRETQYF.

This clonotype appeared many times. The gene calls are TRBV6-6 and TRBJ1-6; no clear D. Trimming stripped 2 bases from V and 8 bases from J, with 13 bases between. The CDR3 sequence is 15 residues long. CDR1 is MNHNY, CDR2 SVGAGI, per germline (reference sequence). CDR3 protein: CASSYVRPVYSPLHF. The CDR3 nucleotides are TGTGCCAGCAGTTACGTGCGGCCGGTGTATTCACCCCTCCACTTT.

This clonotype has more than one count but fewer than ten. CDR3 bases: TGTGCCAGCACCTCTGAGCGGCTGAGCTACACCTTC. This sequence encodes CASTSERLSYTF. The V and J genes are TRBV7-2 and TRBJ1-2; D gene uncertain. This CDR3 region has 12 residues. CDR1 is SGHTA and CDR2 is FQGNSA in the germline V gene. Trimming took 7 bases from V and 9 from J, leaving 15 bases between them.

The chain links TRBV14 to TRBJ2-5, with D unresolved. The CDR3 is 15 amino acids. The V gene lost 5 bases and the J gene lost 2 bases, with 15 bases spanning the gap. Germline V CDR1 and CDR2: SGHDN, FVKESK. CDR3 nucleotide sequence: TGTGCCAGCAGCGACGGAACACGGCCACAAGAGACCCAGTACTTC. This sequence encodes CASSDGTRPQETQYF. Complete variable domain (other parts from reference TRBV14 and TRBJ2-5): EAGVTQFPSHSVIEKGQTVTLRCDPISGHDNLYWYRRVMGKEIKFLLHFVKESKQDESGMPNNRFLAERTGGTYSTLKVQPAELEDSGVYFCASSDGTRPQETQYFGPGTRLLVL.

This clonotype was seen many times. CDR3: CSGDSGGPYNEQFF. The DNA of the CDR3 is TGCAGTGGCGATAGCGGGGGGCCCTACAATGAGCAGTTCTTC. V gene TRBV20-1 combines with J gene TRBJ2-1; 10 nucleotides line up with TRBD2. Trimming at V came to 7 bases and at J to 2 bases, leaving 5 bases not matched to a gene. This CDR3 is built from 14 residues. Germline V lookup: CDR1 DFQATT, CDR2 SNEGSKA (reference sequence).

The chain links TRBV7-9 to TRBJ1-2, with D unresolved. V was clipped by 1 base and J by 4 bases, with 13 bases between them. The germline gives CDR1 SEHNR, CDR2 FQNEAQ (reference sequence). The CDR3 consists of 15 residues. Here the CDR3 DNA reads TGTGCCAGCAGCTTAGGCGGGAGCATGCCCTATGGCTACACCTTC. Translating it yields CASSLGGSMPYGYTF.

The CDR3 bases are TGTGCCAGCAGTCTCCCCGCTTCTACGCCCCCCCCAGATACGCAGTATTTT. Its protein is CASSLPASTPPPDTQYF. The genes are TRBV2 and TRBJ2-3; D is unclear. V shed 5 bases and J shed 4 bases, with 22 bases lying between them. The CDR3 has 17 amino acids. Germline values: CDR1 SNHLY, CDR2 FYNNEI.

Regarding this clonotype: At one end, the junction sequence differs from germline, possibly due to a read error. The gene calls are TRBV2 and TRBJ1-4; D uncertain. CDR3 length: 15 residues. Germline CDR1 SNHLY, CDR2 FYNNEI. The DNA for the CDR3 is TGTGCCAGCAGCGAAGGGAAAGCGCCTAATGAAAAACTGTTTTTT. Translating gives CASSEGKAPNEKLFF.

This clonotype was seen a handful of times. Here the CDR3 reads CSARWGWDQPQHF. The CDR3 coding sequence is TGCAGTGCTAGGTGGGGGTGGGATCAGCCCCAGCATTTT. The genes are TRBV20-1 and TRBJ1-5; the D gene is possibly TRBD1 (5 bases). This CDR3 contains 13 residues. Germline-derived CDR1 and CDR2 are DFQATT and SNEGSKA (reference sequence). The V and J ends lost 3 bases and 5 bases respectively, with 11 bases between them.

The chain employs TRBV7-3 and TRBJ1-1; no clear D gene. V shed 3 bases and J shed 3 bases, with 5 bases lying between them. This CDR3 contains 12 residues. CDR1 and CDR2 (germline): SGHTA, FQGTGA. The CDR3 protein is CASSLLDTEAFF. The CDR3 DNA is TGTGCCAGCAGCTTGCTAGACACTGAAGCTTTCTTT.

This chain connects TRBV7-9 to TRBJ2-5, with D unclear. Germline CDR1 reads SEHNR; CDR2 reads FQNEAQ (reference sequence). Deletions cut 5 bases from V and 9 bases from J, with 10 bases between. The CDR3 runs to 11 residues. CDR3: CASSLSWAQYF. In DNA form, the CDR3 reads TGTGCCAGCAGCCTTAGTTGGGCCCAGTACTTC.